The sequence of this T cell receptor (beta chain) was determined in a study of T cells after posttransplantation cyclophosphamide. Study-level results: Tissue-infiltrating T cells from skin or gut overlapped little with blood T cells. Donor-recipient repertoire similarity was low at 1-2 months, rising over year one. Recipient CMV seropositivity and CMV reactivation strongly tracked TRB clonality.

Sequencing was performed with immunoSEQ multiplex PCR; in TCRdb, only in-frame clones are kept and a portion is missing. The sample is made up of about 14,000 clones, none counted only once. A marrow graft followed busulfan-fludarabine conditioning, with cyclophosphamide on days +3 and +4. This clone came up many times. As yet, its antigen is unknown. The germline V gene encodes CDR1 SQVTM and CDR2 ANQGSEA. V gave up 6 bases and J gave up 3 bases; unmatched junction bases: 4. This CDR3 has 12 amino acids. The receptor comes from a female patient aged 40-50 years who received an allogeneic stem cell transplant from a related donor, was CMV-positive, and had no GVHD. Some T cells may be provided by the graft donor. The source was PBMCs, collected around 1,200 days after allogeneic stem cell transplant with posttransplant cyclophosphamide. The V call is TRBV29-1, the J call TRBJ2-7; 8 bases match TRBD1. The CDR3 DNA sequence: TGCAGCGTCCGAACAGGGGGCTACGAGCAGTACTTC. Its translation is CSVRTGGYEQYF.